What follows are 13 T cell receptor beta chains derived from one specimen sequenced in a study of blood T cells in healthy people across ages. Primed by a sample-barcoded 5' primer and a J-beta primer mix, a second PCR proceeded for about 7 to 12 cycles. Each CDR3 protein gets one entry after TCRdb re-called the 5' RACE reads with MiXCR. Of roughly 2 million distinct CDR3 sequences in the sample, roughly 49% were seen once. The material sequenced was blood. These receptors originate from a woman aged 40 to 50 in good health.

The chain has TRBV20-1 and TRBJ2-7, with D tentatively TRBD2 (7 bases). Germline V gives CDR1 DFQATT, CDR2 SNEGSKA (reference sequence). The CDR3 covers 14 residues. The germline V and J ends were trimmed by 3 bases and 2 bases, with 14 bases remaining between them. The CDR3 loop is CSASQGGGAYEQYF. DNA of the CDR3: TGCAGTGCTAGCCAAGGGGGGGGAGCCTACGAGCAGTACTTC.

This clonotype was seen more than once but under ten times. The V gene is TRBV29-1, the J gene TRBJ1-6, with unresolved D. The CDR3 is made up of 13 amino acids. Per the germline V gene, CDR1 is SQVTM and CDR2 is ANQGSEA. V lost 4 bases, J lost 5 bases, and 9 bases lay in between. Here the CDR3 reads CSVGADHNSPLHF. Written as DNA, the CDR3 is TGCAGCGTTGGGGCGGATCATAATTCACCCCTCCACTTT.

The chain recombines TRBV7-9 with TRBJ2-5, with a possible D match to TRBD1 (6 bases). This CDR3 comprises 14 residues. V lost 5 bases and J lost 2, with 12 bases in between. Germline V gene sequence: CDR1 SEHNR, CDR2 FQNEAQ (reference sequence). The CDR3 bases are TGTGCCAGCAGCAAAACGACAGGACAAGAGACCCAGTACTTC. Translated, it gives CASSKTTGQETQYF.

This clonotype was seen only a few times. The chain links TRBV7-2 to TRBJ2-7; D possibly uses TRBD1 or TRBD2 (6 bases each). Germline CDR1 reads SGHTA; CDR2 reads FQGNSA. Trimming took 5 bases from V and 0 from J, leaving 14 bases between them. The CDR3 consists of 15 residues. CDR3 amino acids: CASSQAGGHSYEQYF. CDR3 nucleotides: TGTGCCAGCAGCCAAGCCGGGGGACACTCCTACGAGCAGTACTTC.

This rearrangement joins TRBV10-1 to TRBJ1-1, with a possible D match to TRBD1 (6 bases). This CDR3 has 13 amino acids. CDR1 is WNHNN and CDR2 is SYGVQD in the germline V gene (reference sequence). Trimming cost V 4 bases and J 2 bases, with 8 bases left between them. DNA for the CDR3: TGCGCCAGCAGTGCAGGGGACAACACTGAAGCTTTCTTT. Protein sequence: CASSAGDNTEAFF.

This chain links TRBV7-6 with TRBJ2-5; D is unresolved. The J call may be in error: the DNA end matches TRBJ2-7 better. The germline CDR1 and CDR2 sequences are SGHVS and FNYEAQ. This CDR3 has 14 residues. The CDR3 loop is CASTPVGIGYEQYF. The CDR3 nucleotides are TGTGCCAGCACCCCCGTAGGGATTGGGTACGAGCAGTACTTC.

This sequence joins TRBV27 and TRBJ2-5, with D maybe TRBD2 (5 bases). The J call is doubtful: the DNA matches TRBJ2-7 better. CDR3 length: 17 residues. Germline CDR1 is MNHEY and CDR2 is SMNVEV (reference sequence). CDR3 residues: CASSRLAGPYSTNEQYF. In DNA form, the CDR3 reads TGTGCCAGCAGTCGCCTGGCGGGCCCCTATTCGACCAACGAGCAGTACTTC.

This clonotype has a handful of counts. CDR3 sequence reads: CASSHPGRPSTDTQYF. The CDR3 nucleotides are TGTGCCAGCAGCCACCCGGGAAGACCTAGCACAGATACGCAGTATTTT. The rearrangement uses TRBV4-2 and TRBJ2-3; TRBD2 might be the D (5 bases). CDR3 size: 16 residues. From germline, CDR1 is LGHNA and CDR2 YNFKEQ. With 3 bases removed from V and 0 bases from J, the gap between germline ends came to 13 bases.

The chain joins TRBV18 to TRBJ1-6; D possibly corresponds to TRBD1 (5 bases). This CDR3 has 15 residues. CDR1 is KGHSH, CDR2 LQKENI, per germline. V dropped 5 bases and J dropped 3 bases, with 11 bases sitting between them. CDR3 protein: CASSTGGNYNSPLHF. CDR3 nucleotides: TGTGCCAGCTCAACCGGGGGTAACTATAATTCACCCCTCCACTTT.

This clonotype was detected only a few times. This chain joins TRBV10-3 and TRBJ1-1; D possibly corresponds to TRBD1 (5 bases). The V end was cut by 8 bases, the J end by 3 bases, with 16 bases between. CDR1 is ENHRY and CDR2 is SYGVKD in the germline V gene. This CDR3 contains 14 residues. The CDR3 bases are TGTGCCATCGGAACCAGGGCCAAGGACACTGAAGCTTTCTTT. Its protein is CAIGTRAKDTEAFF.

The chain carries TRBV7-2 and TRBJ2-3, with D tentatively TRBD2 (6 bases). Germline V gene lookup returns CDR1 SGHTA and CDR2 FQGNSA. Trimming left V 4 bases short and J 2 bases short, with 16 bases between. The CDR3 loop spans 16 amino acids. CDR3 DNA sequence: TGTGCCAGCAGCTCGCGGGTTAGCGGAAACACAGATACGCAGTATTTT. It specifies CASSSRVSGNTDTQYF. The full variable domain, in which reference TRBV7-2 and TRBJ2-3 provide the parts outside the CDR3, is GAGVSQSPSNKVTEKGKDVELRCDPISGHTALYWYRQSLGQGLEFLIYFQGNSAPDKSGLPSDRFSAERTGGSVSTLTIQRTQQEDSAVYLCASSSRVSGNTDTQYFGPGTRLTVL.

This rearrangement joins TRBV13 to TRBJ1-2; no clear D gene. This CDR3 contains 12 residues. Trimming took 4 bases from V and 9 from J, leaving 12 bases between them. Germline CDR1 reads PRHDT; CDR2 reads FYEKMQ (reference sequence). CDR3 region: CASSYSPGSYTF. The CDR3, as DNA: TGTGCCAGCAGCTACTCCCCGGGGAGCTACACCTTC.

The chain combines TRBV29-1 with TRBJ2-7; 8 bases line up with TRBD2. CDR1 SQVTM and CDR2 ANQGSEA come from the germline V gene. There are 11 residues in the CDR3. J lost 7 bases, V lost 4 bases, and 3 bases had no gene match. Here the CDR3 DNA reads TGCAGCGTTGTAGCGGGGAATGAGCAGTACTTC. Protein product: CSVVAGNEQYF.